These T cell receptor beta chains were read from a single sample in a study of shared clonotypes between healthy human individuals. The repertoire was sequenced with immunoSEQ multiplex PCR; TCRdb's copy has only in-frame clones and lacks some. The sample lists over a million clones, around 78% seen once, with under 0.8% in the top ten. Sample: memory CD4+ T cells from PBMCs. All receptors come from a man between 18 and 35 years old in good health. Some clones in this sample may be carry-over from other donors' samples. Each CDR3 is given with its conserved first and last residue. Each record gives: D gene, V gene, clone size, J gene, CDR3 DNA, CDR3 protein. A D gene is named only where the DNA matches it firmly. Size is stated for part of the rows, as once, few or many counts, or as a class when the clone is expanded.

>-|TRBV10-3|-|TRBJ2-1
TGTGCCATCAGGAGACAGCCCGGAGAGCAGTTCTTC
CAIRRQPGEQFF
>-|TRBV5-6|-|TRBJ2-5
TGTGCCAGCAGCTTGGGGCAGGGGGAGACCCAGTACTTC
CASSLGQGETQYF
>-|TRBV7-2|-|TRBJ2-7
TGTGCCAGCAGCTTAGATTGGAGCTCCTACGAGCAGTACTTC
CASSLDWSSYEQYF
>-|TRBV28|once|TRBJ1-2
TGTGCCAGCAAAGTCGACAGTCGGGGCTACACCTTC
CASKVDSRGYTF
>TRBD2|TRBV19|-|TRBJ2-7
TGTGCCAGTAGTATGGCCGGGACTAGCGGTTACGAGCAGTACTTC
CASSMAGTSGYEQYF
>TRBD1|TRBV28|-|TRBJ1-2
TGTGCCAGCAGTTTTTCCGGGACAGGGAATCTCTACGGCTACACCTTC
CASSFSGTGNLYGYTF
>-|TRBV30|-|TRBJ1-5
TGTGCCTGGACAGGGAGCCGTTATAGCAATCAGCCCCAGCATTTT
CAWTGSRYSNQPQHF
>-|TRBV5-5|-|TRBJ2-7
TGTGCCAGCAGCCGCCCCCCGATGTACGAGCAGTACTTC
CASSRPPMYEQYF
>-|TRBV2|-|TRBJ2-5
TGTGCCAGCAGTGTACGGGAGACCCAGTACTTC
CASSVRETQYF
>-|TRBV5-1|-|TRBJ2-5
TGCGCCAGCAGCGATAGTGGACAAGAGACCCAGTACTTC
CASSDSGQETQYF
>-|TRBV19|few|TRBJ1-1
TGTGCCAGTAGTGGGCCATACACTGAAGCTTTCTTT
CASSGPYTEAFF
>-|TRBV13|-|TRBJ2-1
TGTGCCAGCAGCCGCCGGGGGCGGTCCAATGAGCAGTTCTTC
CASSRRGRSNEQFF
>-|TRBV5-4|-|TRBJ1-1
TGTGCCAGCAGCCAGACTAGGCGCTCTGAAGCTTTCTTT
CASSQTRRSEAFF
>-|TRBV5-8|-|TRBJ2-4
TGTGCCAGCAGCTTGGGTGAGGGAGACATTCAGTACTTC
CASSLGEGDIQYF
>TRBD1|TRBV5-5|-|TRBJ1-1
TGTGCCAGCAGCTTGACGACAGGGGGTTACACTGAAGCTTTCTTT
CASSLTTGGYTEAFF
>-|TRBV2|-|TRBJ2-3
TGTGCCAGCATAGCAGAGGTGGGGCTTCATACGCAGTATTTT
CASIAEVGLHTQYF
>TRBD1|TRBV7-3|-|TRBJ2-2
TGTGCCAGCAGCTCCCTGGACAGGGAGGAGCTGTTTTTT
CASSSLDREELFF
>TRBD1|TRBV30|-|TRBJ2-2
TGTGCCTGGATCATAGGACAGGGATTCACCGGGGAGCTGTTTTTT
CAWIIGQGFTGELFF
>-|TRBV11-2|-|TRBJ1-5
TGTGCCAGCAGCTTAATTTTTGGGTTGGGTCAGCCCCAGCATTTT
CASSLIFGLGQPQHF
>-|TRBV5-1|-|TRBJ2-3
TGCGCCAGCAGCTTGCTAAGTCGCCCCATTACAGATACGCAGTATTTT
CASSLLSRPITDTQYF
>-|TRBV6-1|-|TRBJ1-2
TGTGCCAGCAGTGAAAGGGGGACCTATGGCTACACCTTC
CASSERGTYGYTF
>TRBD1|TRBV29-1|-|TRBJ1-2
TGCAGCGTTGCGGGACAGTGGTATGGCTACACCTTC
CSVAGQWYGYTF
>-|TRBV2|once|TRBJ1-2
TGTGCCAGCAGTCCGGACAGTTGGGGCTACACCTTC
CASSPDSWGYTF
>-|TRBV5-1|once|TRBJ2-7
TGCGCCAGCAGCTTGGTGGCAGGGAGGAACTACGAGCAGTACTTC
CASSLVAGRNYEQYF
>-|TRBV4-2|-|TRBJ1-5
TGTGCCAGCAGCCAAGATCGGAGGCAGGACAATCAGCCCCAGCATTTT
CASSQDRRQDNQPQHF
>-|TRBV5-1|-|TRBJ2-2
TGCGCCAGCAGCTTGGTAGGGGAATGGGCCGGGGAGCTGTTTTTT
CASSLVGEWAGELFF
>TRBD2|TRBV7-9|-|TRBJ2-2
TGTGCCAGCAGCCTCCGAGGAATGGGACTAGCGGGAAACACCGGGGAGCTGTTTTTT
CASSLRGMGLAGNTGELFF
>-|TRBV28|-|TRBJ1-4
TGTGCCAGCGGGCCACTGGGGGAAAAACTGTTTTTT
CASGPLGEKLFF
>TRBD2|TRBV11-2|-|TRBJ2-7
TGTGCCAGCAGCGGGCGGGACTATTTGGCGGAGCAGTACTTC
CASSGRDYLAEQYF
>TRBD1|TRBV15|many|TRBJ1-1
TGTGCCACCAGCAGCCCCCCGACAGGGTACACTGAAGCTTTCTTT
CATSSPPTGYTEAFF
>-|TRBV4-1|-|TRBJ2-3
TGCGCCAGCGGAAAAGCGGAGAGCACAGATACGCAGTATTTT
CASGKAESTDTQYF
>TRBD1|TRBV5-1|once|TRBJ1-1
TGCGCCAGCAGTCAGGGGGTGAACACTGAAGCTTTCTTT
CASSQGVNTEAFF
>-|TRBV7-2|-|TRBJ2-7
TGTGCCAGCAGCTTTACTAGCATTTCCTACGAGCAGTACTTC
CASSFTSISYEQYF
>-|TRBV27|-|TRBJ2-7
TGTGCCAGCAGTTTAGTAGGGATCCACGAGCAGTACTTC
CASSLVGIHEQYF
>-|TRBV5-1|-|TRBJ1-2
TGCGCCAGCAGCTTGGGACTTCCGGAGAGGGGCGGCTACACCTTC
CASSLGLPERGGYTF
>TRBD1|TRBV18|-|TRBJ2-7
TGTGCCAGCTCACAGGGGGCTTACGAGCAGTACTTC
CASSQGAYEQYF
>-|TRBV28|many|TRBJ2-2
TGTGCCAGCACGGGAACAACTAACACCGGGGAGCTGTTTTTT
CASTGTTNTGELFF
>-|TRBV11-3|-|TRBJ2-3
TGTGCCAGCAGCGCGCAAGGCGGGCTAGTTGCAGATACGCAGTATTTT
CASSAQGGLVADTQYF
>TRBD2|TRBV6-5|few|TRBJ2-2
TGTGCCAGCAGATTAGCGGGAGCCCTTTCCGGGGAGCTGTTTTTT
CASRLAGALSGELFF
>TRBD1|TRBV28|-|TRBJ1-5
TGTGCCAGCAGCTCACAGGGGGCCGGCAGCAATCAGCCCCAGCATTTT
CASSSQGAGSNQPQHF
>-|TRBV2|once|TRBJ2-2
TGTGCCAGCAGCGAGGGGGGGCCTAGACGTCCCGGGGAGCTGTTTTTT
CASSEGGPRRPGELFF
>TRBD1|TRBV5-1|-|TRBJ2-4
TGCGCCAGCAGACCAGCGACAGGGAGCGAAAACATTCAGTACTTC
CASRPATGSENIQYF
>TRBD2|TRBV9|-|TRBJ2-1
TGTGCCAGCAGCAAGACTAGCGGGCCAAACTATGAGCAGTTCTTC
CASSKTSGPNYEQFF
>TRBD1|TRBV30|-|TRBJ1-2
TGTGCCTGGAGTCCCGGTAGGGGGCTTGGCTACACCTTC
CAWSPGRGLGYTF
>-|TRBV18|few|TRBJ2-5
TGTGCCAGCTCACCAGGGCCAGGGGAGACCCAGTACTTC
CASSPGPGETQYF
>TRBD1|TRBV7-2|-|TRBJ2-7
TGTGCCAGCAGCTCAAGAGGGACAGGGGACTTGTGGGAGCAGTACTTC
CASSSRGTGDLWEQYF
>-|TRBV11-2|once|TRBJ1-1
TGTGCCAGCAGCTTAACCCAAGTCGTCCCTGAAGCTTTCTTT
CASSLTQVVPEAFF
>-|TRBV28|-|TRBJ2-7
TGTGCCAGCAGCCTGGGGGCGTTAGGTTCCTACGAGCAGTACTTC
CASSLGALGSYEQYF
>-|TRBV9|-|TRBJ2-7
TGTGCCAGCAGCGTTAGCGGTCAAAGCTACGAGCAGTACTTC
CASSVSGQSYEQYF
>-|TRBV28|-|TRBJ1-5
TGTGCCAGCATCCGGCCCCCGAGTCAGCCCCAGCATTTT
CASIRPPSQPQHF
>TRBD2|TRBV6-5|-|TRBJ2-7
TGTGCCAGCAGTTACGGTAGCGGGGGCTCCTACGAGCAGTACTTC
CASSYGSGGSYEQYF
>-|TRBV7-9|-|TRBJ2-5
TGTGCCAGCAGCGTCGGACAGTCCCAAGAGACCCAGTACTTC
CASSVGQSQETQYF
>TRBD1|TRBV10-3|once|TRBJ2-7
TGTGCCATCACCCAAACAGGGGCCTACGAGCAGTACTTC
CAITQTGAYEQYF